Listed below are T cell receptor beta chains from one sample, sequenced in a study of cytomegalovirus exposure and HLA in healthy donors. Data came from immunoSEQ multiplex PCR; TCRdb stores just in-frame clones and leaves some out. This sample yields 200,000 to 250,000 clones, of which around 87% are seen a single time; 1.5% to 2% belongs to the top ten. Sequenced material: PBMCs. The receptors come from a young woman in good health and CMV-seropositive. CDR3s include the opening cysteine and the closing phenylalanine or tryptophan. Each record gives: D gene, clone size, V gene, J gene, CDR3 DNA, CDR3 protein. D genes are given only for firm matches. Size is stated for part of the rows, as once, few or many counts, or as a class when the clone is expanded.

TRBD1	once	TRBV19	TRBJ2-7	TGTGCCAGTAGTACACCCCCAGGGGGCCATTACGAGCAGTACTTC	CASSTPPGGHYEQYF
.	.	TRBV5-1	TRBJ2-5	TGCGCCAGCAGCTTGGGCGCGGGGCAAGAGACCCAGTACTTC	CASSLGAGQETQYF
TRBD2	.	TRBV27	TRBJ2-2	TGTGCCAGCGGACCAACTAGCGGGATGAACACCGGGGAGCTGTTTTTT	CASGPTSGMNTGELFF
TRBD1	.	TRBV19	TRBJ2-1	TGTGCCAGTAGTATAACGACAGGGTACTACAATGAGCAGTTCTTC	CASSITTGYYNEQFF
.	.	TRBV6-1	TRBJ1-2	TGTGCCAGCAGTGGACACGTTGTGGGCTACACCTTC	CASSGHVVGYTF
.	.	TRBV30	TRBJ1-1	TGTGCCTGGAGCGTTACGCAGATGAACACTGAAGCTTTCTTT	CAWSVTQMNTEAFF
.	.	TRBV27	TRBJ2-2	TGTGCCAGCAGTACAAAACAGGGCCTCAGCGCGAACACCGGGGAGCTGTTTTTT	CASSTKQGLSANTGELFF
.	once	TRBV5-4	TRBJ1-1	TGTGCCAGCAGCTTGGGATCTATGAACACTGAAGCTTTCTTT	CASSLGSMNTEAFF
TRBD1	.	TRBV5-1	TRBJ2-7	TGCGCCAGCAGCACCGACAGGGGTGGGGACGAGCAGTACTTC	CASSTDRGGDEQYF
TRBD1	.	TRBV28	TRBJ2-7	TGTGCCAGCAGGTCGAGGGGGCAATACGAGCAGTACTTC	CASRSRGQYEQYF
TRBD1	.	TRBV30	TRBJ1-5	TGTGCCTGGAGTTTGGGACAGGGGGATCAGCCCCAGCATTTT	CAWSLGQGDQPQHF
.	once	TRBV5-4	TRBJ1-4	TGTGCCAGCAGCTCGACGGGGGGACCTAATGAAAAACTGTTTTTT	CASSSTGGPNEKLFF
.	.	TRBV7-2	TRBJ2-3	TGTGCCAGCAGCTTAGCGGGGACTAGCACAGATACGCAGTATTTT	CASSLAGTSTDTQYF
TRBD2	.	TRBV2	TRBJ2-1	TGTGCCAATAGCGGGAGGGGAAATGAGCAGTTCTTC	CANSGRGNEQFF
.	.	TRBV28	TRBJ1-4	TGTGCCAGCTCCGGCTTTAAGGGGCAGACAACTAATGAAAAACTGTTTTTT	CASSGFKGQTTNEKLFF
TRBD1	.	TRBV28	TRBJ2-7	TGTGCCAGCAGTTTCCGGACAGGGAGCTCCTACGAGCAGTACTTC	CASSFRTGSSYEQYF
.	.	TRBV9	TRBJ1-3	TGTGCCAGCAGCGTAGGGGGGCAGTGGTTGACTGGAAACACCATATATTTT	CASSVGGQWLTGNTIYF
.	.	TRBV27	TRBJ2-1	TGTGCCAGCAGTTCAACTAGTTACAATGAGCAGTTCTTC	CASSSTSYNEQFF
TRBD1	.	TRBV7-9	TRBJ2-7	TGTGCCAGCAGCCACGGACAGGGGAGCAGCTCCTACGAGCAGTACTTC	CASSHGQGSSSYEQYF
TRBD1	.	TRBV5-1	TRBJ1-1	TGCGCCAGCGCCAGACAGGGGAACACTGAAGCTTTCTTT	CASARQGNTEAFF
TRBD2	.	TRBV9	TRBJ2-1	TGTGCCAGCAGCGCCGCGGGAGGGAGGTACAATGAGCAGTTCTTC	CASSAAGGRYNEQFF
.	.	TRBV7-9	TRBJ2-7	TGTGCCAGCAGCTTCCCAGGGGCTACCTACGAGCAGTACTTC	CASSFPGATYEQYF
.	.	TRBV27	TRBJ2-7	TGTGCCAGCAGTTTAAGGAGGGACGCCCACATCGGCTACGAGCAGTACTTC	CASSLRRDAHIGYEQYF
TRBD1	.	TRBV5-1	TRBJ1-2	TGCGCCAGCAGCTTGGTAGGGGGCGAACTGGGCTACACCTTC	CASSLVGGELGYTF
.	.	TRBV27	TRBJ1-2	TGTGCCAGCAGTACCACGGCGGGGGAAGGGTTGGCAAACTATGGCTACACCTTC	CASSTTAGEGLANYGYTF
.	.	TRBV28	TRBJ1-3	TGTGCCAGCAGTTTATTCTGGGGGCAGGGTGCTGGAAACACCATATATTTT	CASSLFWGQGAGNTIYF
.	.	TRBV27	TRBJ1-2	TGTGCCAGCAGTTTATCGCTGACAGGATATGGCTACACCTTC	CASSLSLTGYGYTF
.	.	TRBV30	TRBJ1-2	TGTGCCTGGGGACGGTGGAGGTATGGCTACACCTTC	CAWGRWRYGYTF
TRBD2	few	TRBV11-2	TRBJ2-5	TGTGCCAGCAGCTACTGGATAGGGGAGGGAGAGACCCAGTACTTC	CASSYWIGEGETQYF
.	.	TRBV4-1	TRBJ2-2	TGCGCCAGCAGCCAAGAGCGGGTCGGGGGGAACACCGGGGAGCTGTTTTTT	CASSQERVGGNTGELFF
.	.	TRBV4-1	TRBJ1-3	TGCGCCAGCAGCCAAGACAGGTTCTCTGGAAACACCATATATTTT	CASSQDRFSGNTIYF
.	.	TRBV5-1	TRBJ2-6	TGCGCCAGCAGCTTTTCAGGGCAGTCTGGGGCCAACGTCCTGACTTTC	CASSFSGQSGANVLTF
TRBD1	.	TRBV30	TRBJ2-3	TGTGCCTGGGCGACAGGGGTCGGCACAGATACGCAGTATTTT	CAWATGVGTDTQYF
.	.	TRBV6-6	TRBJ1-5	TGTGCCAGCAGACCCACAGGGACGGGACAGCCCCAGCATTTT	CASRPTGTGQPQHF
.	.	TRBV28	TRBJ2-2	TGTGCCAGCAGACCACTTATGAGGGAGGAGCTGTTTTTT	CASRPLMREELFF
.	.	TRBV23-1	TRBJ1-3	TGCGCCAGCGGTCGAGGGAGATCTGGAAACACCATATATTTT	CASGRGRSGNTIYF
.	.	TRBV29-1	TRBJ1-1	TGCAGCGGGAACACAGGAGTAGGAACTGAAGCTTTCTTT	CSGNTGVGTEAFF
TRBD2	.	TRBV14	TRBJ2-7	TGTGCCAGCAGCCAGCAGCTAGCGGGGAAAGAGCAGTACTTC	CASSQQLAGKEQYF
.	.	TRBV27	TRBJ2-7	TGTGCCAGCAGTCCCTCGGGGTTCGGGATTAACTCCTACGAGCAGTACTTC	CASSPSGFGINSYEQYF
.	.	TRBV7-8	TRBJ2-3	TGTGCCAGCAGCCCGGCCCGGAGTATTGTGGCAGATACGCAGTATTTT	CASSPARSIVADTQYF
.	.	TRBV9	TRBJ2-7	TGTGCCAGCAGCGTACAGGGGTCGTCCTACGAGCAGTACTTC	CASSVQGSSYEQYF
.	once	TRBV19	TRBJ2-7	TGTGCCAGTAGTGTGCAGGGCTCCTACGAGCAGTACTTC	CASSVQGSYEQYF
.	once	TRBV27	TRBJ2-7	TGTGCCAGCAGTTTAAGCCCTACAGGGTTCTACGAGCAGTACTTC	CASSLSPTGFYEQYF
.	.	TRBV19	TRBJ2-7	TGTGCCAGTAGTATGTCCTCCTCTTCGGCTCTCGGGATACTCGAGCAGTACTTC	CASSMSSSSALGILEQYF
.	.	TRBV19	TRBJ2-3	TGTGCCAGTAGTTTAGGCGGGATAAGGACAGATACGCAGTATTTT	CASSLGGIRTDTQYF
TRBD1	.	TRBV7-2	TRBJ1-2	TGTGCCAGCAGCCCGAGACAGGGCTATGGCTACACCTTC	CASSPRQGYGYTF
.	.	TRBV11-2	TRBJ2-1	TGTGCCAGCAGCATCAGTAAACCTGAGCAGTTCTTC	CASSISKPEQFF
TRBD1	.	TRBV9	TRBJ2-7	TGTGCCAGCAGCGCCACCGGGACAGGGCAACACGAGCAGTACTTC	CASSATGTGQHEQYF
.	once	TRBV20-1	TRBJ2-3	TGCAGTGGTACTGGCACAGATACGCAGTATTTT	CSGTGTDTQYF
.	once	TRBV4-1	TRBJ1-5	TGCGCCAGCAGCCACCCCTTTCGGGACAAACAACAGCCCCAGCATTTT	CASSHPFRDKQQPQHF
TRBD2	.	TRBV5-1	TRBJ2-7	TGCGCCAGCAGCTTGCGGGGGGCCTACGAGCAGTACTTC	CASSLRGAYEQYF
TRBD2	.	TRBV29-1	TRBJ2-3	TGCAGCGTCGACGGACTAGCGGGGGCGGGGGATACGCAGTATTTT	CSVDGLAGAGDTQYF
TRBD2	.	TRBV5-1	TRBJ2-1	TGCGCCAGCAGCCCACGACTAGCTGGGTACAATGAGCAGTTCTTC	CASSPRLAGYNEQFF
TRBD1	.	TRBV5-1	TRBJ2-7	TGCGCCAGCAGCCTAAACCCGGGACAGGGACTTGACGAGCAGTACTTC	CASSLNPGQGLDEQYF
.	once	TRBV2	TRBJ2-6	TGTGCCAGCAGTGTCGGGGCTGGGGCCAACGTCCTGACTTTC	CASSVGAGANVLTF